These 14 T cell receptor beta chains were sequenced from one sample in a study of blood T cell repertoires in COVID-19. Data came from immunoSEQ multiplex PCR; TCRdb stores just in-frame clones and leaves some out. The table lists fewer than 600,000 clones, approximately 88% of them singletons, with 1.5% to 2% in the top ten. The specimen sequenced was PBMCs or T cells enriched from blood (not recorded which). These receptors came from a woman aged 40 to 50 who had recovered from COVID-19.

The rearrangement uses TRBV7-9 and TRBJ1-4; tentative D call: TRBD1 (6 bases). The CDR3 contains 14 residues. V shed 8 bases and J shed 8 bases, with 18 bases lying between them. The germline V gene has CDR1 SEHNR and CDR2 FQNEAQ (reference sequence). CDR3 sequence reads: CASSRGGGGEKLFF. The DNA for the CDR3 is TGTGCCAGCTCCCGAGGGGGGGGAGGCGAAAAACTGTTTTTT.

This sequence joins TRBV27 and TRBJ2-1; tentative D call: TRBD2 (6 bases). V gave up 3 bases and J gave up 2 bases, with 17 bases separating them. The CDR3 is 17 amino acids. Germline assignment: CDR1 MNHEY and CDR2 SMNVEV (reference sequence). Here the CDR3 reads CASSFGRNRETYNEQFF. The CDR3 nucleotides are TGTGCCAGCAGTTTTGGCCGTAATCGGGAGACCTACAATGAGCAGTTCTTC.

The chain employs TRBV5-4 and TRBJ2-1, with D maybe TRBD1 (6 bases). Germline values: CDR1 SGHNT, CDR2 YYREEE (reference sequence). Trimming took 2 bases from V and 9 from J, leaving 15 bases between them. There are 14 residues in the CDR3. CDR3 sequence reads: CASSFLTGYGEQFF. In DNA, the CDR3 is TGTGCCAGCAGCTTTCTAACAGGGTACGGTGAGCAGTTCTTC. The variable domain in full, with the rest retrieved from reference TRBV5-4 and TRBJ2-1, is ETGVTQSPTHLIKTRGQQVTLRCSSQSGHNTVSWYQQALGQGPQFIFQYYREEENGRGNFPPRFSGLQFPNYSSELNVNALELDDSALYLCASSFLTGYGEQFFGPGTRLTVL.

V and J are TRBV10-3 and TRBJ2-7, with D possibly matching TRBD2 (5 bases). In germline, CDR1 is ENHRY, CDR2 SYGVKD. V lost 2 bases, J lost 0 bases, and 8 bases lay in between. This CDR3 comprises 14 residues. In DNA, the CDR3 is TGTGCCATCAGTGAGACGGGAAGCTCCTACGAGCAGTACTTC. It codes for CAISETGSSYEQYF.

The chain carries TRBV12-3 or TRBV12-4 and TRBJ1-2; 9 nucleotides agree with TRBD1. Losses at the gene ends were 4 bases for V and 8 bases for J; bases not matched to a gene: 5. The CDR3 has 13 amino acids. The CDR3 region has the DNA TGTGCCAGCAGTTACAGGGGGCTTGGAGGCTACACCTTC. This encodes CASSYRGLGGYTF.

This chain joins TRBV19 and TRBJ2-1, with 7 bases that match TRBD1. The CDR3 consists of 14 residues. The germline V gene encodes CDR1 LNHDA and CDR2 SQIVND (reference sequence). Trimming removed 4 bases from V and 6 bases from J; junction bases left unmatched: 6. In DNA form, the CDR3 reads TGTGCCAGTAGTACCGGACAGGTGTTCAATGAGCAGTTCTTC. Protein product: CASSTGQVFNEQFF. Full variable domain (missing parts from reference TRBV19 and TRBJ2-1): DGGITQSPKYLFRKEGQNVTLSCEQNLNHDAMYWYRQDPGQGLRLIYYSQIVNDFQKGDIAEGYSVSREKKESFPLTVTSAQKNPTAFYLCASSTGQVFNEQFFGPGTRLTVL.

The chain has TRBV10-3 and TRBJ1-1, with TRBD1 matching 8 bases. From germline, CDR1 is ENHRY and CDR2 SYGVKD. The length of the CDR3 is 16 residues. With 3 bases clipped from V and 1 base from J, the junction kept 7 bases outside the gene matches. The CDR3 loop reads CAISDTTGVRNTEAFF. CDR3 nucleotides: TGTGCCATCAGTGACACGACAGGGGTAAGGAACACTGAAGCTTTCTTT.

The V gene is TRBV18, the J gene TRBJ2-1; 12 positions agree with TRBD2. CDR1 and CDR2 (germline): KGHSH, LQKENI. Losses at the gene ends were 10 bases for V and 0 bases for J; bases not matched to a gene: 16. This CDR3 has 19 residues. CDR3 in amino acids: CATLGVLAGGPSSYNEQFF. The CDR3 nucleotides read TGTGCCACCCTAGGAGTTCTAGCGGGAGGGCCAAGCTCCTACAATGAGCAGTTCTTC.

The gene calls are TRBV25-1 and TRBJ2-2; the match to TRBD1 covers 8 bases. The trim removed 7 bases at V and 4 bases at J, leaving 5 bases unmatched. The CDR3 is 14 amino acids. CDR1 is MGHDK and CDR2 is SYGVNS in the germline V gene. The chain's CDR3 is CASTPRGPTGELFF. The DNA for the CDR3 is TGTGCCAGCACCCCCAGGGGGCCCACCGGGGAGCTGTTTTTT. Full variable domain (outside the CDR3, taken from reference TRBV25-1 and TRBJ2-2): EADIYQTPRYLVIGTGKKITLECSQTMGHDKMYWYQQDPGMELHLIHYSYGVNSTEKGDLSSESTVSRIRTEHFPLTLESARPSHTSQYLCASTPRGPTGELFFGEGSRLTVL.

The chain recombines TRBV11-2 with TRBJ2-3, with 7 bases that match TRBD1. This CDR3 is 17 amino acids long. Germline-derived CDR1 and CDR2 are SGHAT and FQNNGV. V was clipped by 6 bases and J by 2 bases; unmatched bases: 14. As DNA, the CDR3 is TGTGCCAGCAGTTTTCTAGGGGCACAGGGGATCACAGATACGCAGTATTTT. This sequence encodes CASSFLGAQGITDTQYF.

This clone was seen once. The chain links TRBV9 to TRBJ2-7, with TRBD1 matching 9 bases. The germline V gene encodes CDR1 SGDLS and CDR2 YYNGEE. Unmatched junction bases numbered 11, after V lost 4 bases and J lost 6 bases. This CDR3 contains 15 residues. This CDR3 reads CASSHGQGYASEQYF. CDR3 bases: TGTGCCAGCAGCCACGGACAGGGGTATGCCAGCGAGCAGTACTTC.

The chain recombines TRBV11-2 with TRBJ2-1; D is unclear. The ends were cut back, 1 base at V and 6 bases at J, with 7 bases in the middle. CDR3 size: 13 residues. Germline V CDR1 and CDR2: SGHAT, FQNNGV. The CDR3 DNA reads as TGTGCCAGCAGCTTAGGACTCATCAATGAGCAGTTCTTC. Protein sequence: CASSLGLINEQFF.

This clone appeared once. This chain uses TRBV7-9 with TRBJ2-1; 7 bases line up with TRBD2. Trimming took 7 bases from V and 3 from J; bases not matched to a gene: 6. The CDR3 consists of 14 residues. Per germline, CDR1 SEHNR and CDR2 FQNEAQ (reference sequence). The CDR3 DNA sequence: TGTGCCAGCACCCGGACTAGTAACTACAATGAGCAGTTCTTC. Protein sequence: CASTRTSNYNEQFF. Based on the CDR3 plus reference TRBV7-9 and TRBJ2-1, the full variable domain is DTGVSQNPRHKITKRGQNVTFRCDPISEHNRLYWYRQTLGQGPEFLTYFQNEAQLEKSRLLSDRFSAERPKGSFSTLEIQRTEQGDSAMYLCASTRTSNYNEQFFGPGTRLTVL.

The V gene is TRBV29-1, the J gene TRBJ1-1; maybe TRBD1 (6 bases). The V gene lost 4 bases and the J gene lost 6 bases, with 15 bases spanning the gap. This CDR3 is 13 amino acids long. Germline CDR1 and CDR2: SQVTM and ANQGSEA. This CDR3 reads CSVGTVYFPEAFF. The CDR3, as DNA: TGCAGCGTTGGGACAGTATATTTTCCTGAAGCTTTCTTT. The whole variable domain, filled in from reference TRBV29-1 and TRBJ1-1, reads SAVISQKPSRDICQRGTSLTIQCQVDSQVTMMFWYRQQPGQSLTLIATANQGSEATYESGFVIDKFPISRPNLTFSTLTVSNMSPEDSSIYLCSVGTVYFPEAFFGQGTRLTVV.